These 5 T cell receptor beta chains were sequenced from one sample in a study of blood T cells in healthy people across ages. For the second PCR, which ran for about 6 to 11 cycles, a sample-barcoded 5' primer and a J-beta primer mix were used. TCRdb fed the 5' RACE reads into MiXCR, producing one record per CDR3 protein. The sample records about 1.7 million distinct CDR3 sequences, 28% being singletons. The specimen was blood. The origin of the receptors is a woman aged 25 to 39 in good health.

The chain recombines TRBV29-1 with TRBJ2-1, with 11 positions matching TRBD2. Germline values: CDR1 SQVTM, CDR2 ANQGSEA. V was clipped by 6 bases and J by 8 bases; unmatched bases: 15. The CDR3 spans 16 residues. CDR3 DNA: TGCAGCGTGCGGAATAGCGGGAGGGCATCAATCTATGAGCAGTTCTTC. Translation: CSVRNSGRASIYEQFF.

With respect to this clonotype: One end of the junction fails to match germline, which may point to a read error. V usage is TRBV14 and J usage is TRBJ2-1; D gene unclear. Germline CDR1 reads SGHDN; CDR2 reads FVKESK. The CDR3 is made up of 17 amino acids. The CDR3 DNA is TGTGCCAGCAGCCAAGTTACTTCCCTTCGCTCCCACAATGAGCAGTTCTTC. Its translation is CASSQVTSLRSHNEQFF.

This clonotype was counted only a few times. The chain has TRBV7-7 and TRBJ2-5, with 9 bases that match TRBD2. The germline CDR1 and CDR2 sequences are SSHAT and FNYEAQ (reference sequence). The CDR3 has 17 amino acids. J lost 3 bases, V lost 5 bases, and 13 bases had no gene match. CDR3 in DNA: TGTGCCAGCAGCCTCGGACTAGCGAGACGCTTAGAAGAGACCCAGTACTTC. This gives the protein CASSLGLARRLEETQYF.

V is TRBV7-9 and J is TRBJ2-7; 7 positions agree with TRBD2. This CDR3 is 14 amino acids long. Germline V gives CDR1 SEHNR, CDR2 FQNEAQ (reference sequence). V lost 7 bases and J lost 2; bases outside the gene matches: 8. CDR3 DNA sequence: TGTGCCAGCAATGCAGCGGGGTCTACCTACGAGCAGTACTTC. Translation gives CASNAAGSTYEQYF.

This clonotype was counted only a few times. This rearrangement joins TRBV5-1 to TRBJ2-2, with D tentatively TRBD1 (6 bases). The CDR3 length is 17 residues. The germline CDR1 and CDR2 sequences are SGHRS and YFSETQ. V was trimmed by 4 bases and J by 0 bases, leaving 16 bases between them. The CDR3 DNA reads TGCGCCAGCAGCCCAGGGGAGCAGCTCGCGAACACCGGGGAGCTGTTTTTT. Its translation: CASSPGEQLANTGELFF.